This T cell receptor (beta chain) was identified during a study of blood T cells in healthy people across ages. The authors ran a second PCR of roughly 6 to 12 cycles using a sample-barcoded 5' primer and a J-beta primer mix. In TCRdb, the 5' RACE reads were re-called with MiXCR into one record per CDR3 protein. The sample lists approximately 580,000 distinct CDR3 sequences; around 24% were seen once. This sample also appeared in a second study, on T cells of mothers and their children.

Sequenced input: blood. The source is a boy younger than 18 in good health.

The CDR3 DNA reads TGTGCCAGCAGCGTAGGTGATAGCTCCTACAATGAGCAGTTCTTC. This gives the protein CASSVGDSSYNEQFF. V is TRBV9 and J is TRBJ2-1, with D uncertain. In germline, CDR1 is SGDLS, CDR2 YYNGEE. V was trimmed by 0 bases and J by 0 bases, leaving 7 bases between them. This CDR3 is built from 15 residues.